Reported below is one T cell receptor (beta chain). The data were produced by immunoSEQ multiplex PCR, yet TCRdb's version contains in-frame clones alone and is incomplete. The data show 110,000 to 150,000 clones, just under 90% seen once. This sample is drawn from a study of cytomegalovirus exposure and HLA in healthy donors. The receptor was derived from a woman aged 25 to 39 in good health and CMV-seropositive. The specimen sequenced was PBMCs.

The CDR3 loop reads CASSQRGTIYF. DNA for the CDR3: TGTGCCAGCAGCCAACGAGGCACCATATATTTT. The chain employs TRBV11-1 and TRBJ1-3; D gene uncertain. Germline V CDR1 and CDR2: SGHAT, FQDESV (reference sequence). The CDR3 extends over 11 amino acids. V was pared by 5 bases and J by 9 bases, with 8 bases between.